Each of the 22 T cell receptor beta chains below was sequenced from the same sample in a study of blood T cell repertoires in COVID-19 (dated by TCRdb to 2018 to 2020). Libraries were prepared through the immunoSEQ multiplex PCR assay. TCRdb re-hosts the immuneACCESS table, in-frame sequences only. Its copies lack some clones; in the studies checked, an unresolved V gene accounts for under half of them, and the cause for the rest is not known. For this sample there are tens of thousands of clones; approximately 84% appear just once. 10% to 15% of the sample lies in the top ten. Material for sequencing was peripheral blood. The receptor source for this set is a human donor in a cohort sampled during active COVID-19.

This clone showed up just a few times. The chain has TRBV7-9 and TRBJ1-3; tentatively, D is TRBD1 (5 bases). The CDR3 has 15 amino acids. Trimming pared 2 bases from V and 4 bases from J, leaving 12 bases between. Looked up from germline, CDR1 is SEHNR and CDR2 is FQNEAQ (reference sequence). The CDR3 DNA follows: TGTGCCAGCAGCTTACTAGGGGCGCGGGGAAACACCATATATTTT. As protein: CASSLLGARGNTIYF.

The J gene is TRBJ1-1, the V gene TRBV3-1 (or the pseudogene TRBV3-2); 7 bases agree with TRBD1. From germline, CDR1 is LGHDT and CDR2 YNNKEL (reference sequence). Unmatched junction bases numbered 0, after V lost 1 base and J lost 1 base. CDR3 length equals 14 residues. DNA of the CDR3: TGTGCCAGCAGCCAAGGACAGGGGAACACTGAAGCTTTCTTT. Protein sequence: CASSQGQGNTEAFF.

This clone appeared once. This sequence joins TRBV4-1 and TRBJ2-7; D gene ambiguous. Trimming stripped 0 bases from V and 3 bases from J, with 12 bases between. This CDR3 region has 15 residues. Germline CDR1 reads MGHRA; CDR2 reads YSYEKL. The CDR3 nucleotides are TGCGCCAGCAGCCAAGATTTCCAGACTCACTACGAGCAGTACTTC. This encodes CASSQDFQTHYEQYF.

The CDR3, as DNA: TGTGCCAGCACCTTTGAGACTAGCGGGAGGCGGGAGCAGTACTTC. Protein sequence: CASTFETSGRREQYF. The chain has TRBV28 and TRBJ2-7; TRBD2 matches 13 bases. Trimming took 7 bases from V and 7 from J; bases not matched to a gene: 10. This CDR3 is built from 15 residues. Germline loops: CDR1 MDHEN, CDR2 SYDVKM.

The chain employs TRBV15 and TRBJ2-1; 9 nucleotides match TRBD2. The CDR3 consists of 18 residues. V trimming: 0 bases; J trimming: 1 base; junction bases outside the gene matches: 7. CDR1 LNHNV and CDR2 YYDKDF come from the germline V gene (reference sequence). Written as DNA, the CDR3 is TGTGCCACCAGCAGAGATGTCAGACTAGCGGTTTCCTACAATGAGCAGTTCTTC. This encodes CATSRDVRLAVSYNEQFF.

V is TRBV7-9 and J is TRBJ1-2, with D unclear. V shed 3 bases and J shed 1 base, with 9 bases lying between them. Germline V CDR1 and CDR2: SEHNR, FQNEAQ (reference sequence). The CDR3 spans 14 residues. As DNA, the CDR3 is TGTGCCAGCAGCTTGGGCCAAAATAACTATGGCTACACCTTC. Protein sequence: CASSLGQNNYGYTF.

The chain links TRBV5-1 to TRBJ1-6, with TRBD1 matching over 12 bases. Germline CDR1 reads SGHRS; CDR2 reads YFSETQ. The CDR3 is 14 amino acids. V lost 3 bases, J lost 10 bases, and 2 bases stayed unmatched. DNA for the CDR3: TGCGCCAGCAGCTCCGGGACAGGGGGCTCACCCCTCCACTTT. Translating gives CASSSGTGGSPLHF.

This rearrangement joins TRBV6-5 to TRBJ1-5, with 7 bases matching TRBD1. CDR3 size: 15 residues. Germline V lookup: CDR1 MNHEY, CDR2 SVGAGI. With 6 bases clipped from V and 0 bases from J, the junction kept 5 bases outside the gene matches. Here the CDR3 reads CASRKTGISNQPQHF. The CDR3 DNA sequence: TGTGCCAGCAGAAAGACAGGGATTAGCAATCAGCCCCAGCATTTT.

This chain joins TRBV6-5 and TRBJ1-2; D is uncertain. CDR3 size: 15 residues. V lost 0 bases and J 8 bases, leaving 16 bases between the germline ends. The V gene's germline CDR1 is MNHEY and CDR2 SVGAGI. The CDR3 is CASSYSPTLSVGYTF. DNA of the CDR3: TGTGCCAGCAGTTACTCCCCGACACTTTCTGTCGGCTACACCTTC.

This sequence joins TRBV6-2 or TRBV6-3 and TRBJ2-3, with 12 bases matching TRBD2. V gave up 5 bases and J gave up 3 bases; unmatched junction bases: 21. In germline, CDR1 is MNHEY, CDR2 SVGEGT. CDR3 length: 21 residues. CDR3 nucleotide sequence: TGTGCCAGCAGTAAAACCTTGCTAGCGGGAGGGTTAATAGGATTGACAGATACGCAGTATTTT. Protein product: CASSKTLLAGGLIGLTDTQYF.

V and J are TRBV5-1 and TRBJ2-5; D is unresolved. Trimming took off 0 bases at V and 4 bases at J, with 4 bases between the two ends. Germline V gene data show CDR1 as SGHRS and CDR2 as YFSETQ. The CDR3 contains 12 residues. The CDR3 nucleotides read TGCGCCAGCAGCTTGGCAGGAGAGACCCAGTACTTC. Amino acids: CASSLAGETQYF.

This clone has only a few counts. V is TRBV7-9 and J is TRBJ2-7; 8 nucleotides align to TRBD1. Germline V gene data show CDR1 as SEHNR and CDR2 as FQNEAQ (reference sequence). The CDR3 extends over 16 amino acids. V lost 4 bases and J lost 3; bases outside the gene matches: 11. The CDR3 loop is CASSSHDRGSHYEQYF. The CDR3, as DNA: TGTGCCAGCAGCTCACACGACAGGGGATCCCACTACGAGCAGTACTTC.

The rearrangement links TRBV24-1 to TRBJ2-2, with 7 bases that match TRBD1. This CDR3 is 16 amino acids long. In germline, CDR1 is KGHDR, CDR2 SFDVKD. The J segment lost 3 bases and the V segment lost 1 base, leaving 4 bases of the junction unmatched. The CDR3 DNA reads TGTGCCACCAGTGATTTCCGGCAGGGGGACACCGGGGAGCTGTTTTTT. Its translation: CATSDFRQGDTGELFF.

The rearrangement joins TRBV27 to TRBJ2-7; D remains ambiguous. With 5 bases removed from V and 2 bases from J, the gap between germline ends came to 13 bases. The CDR3 spans 14 residues. Germline V gene sequence: CDR1 MNHEY, CDR2 SMNVEV (reference sequence). The CDR3 spells CASSPPESTYEQYF. The CDR3 bases are TGTGCCAGCAGTCCCCCCGAGAGTACCTACGAGCAGTACTTC.

Details on this clone: Relative to the germline gene, one junction end is altered; a read error may explain this. The rearrangement uses TRBV5-1 and TRBJ2-3; 12 bases agree with TRBD2. The V gene's germline CDR1 is SGHRS and CDR2 YFSETQ. The CDR3 spans 17 residues. The CDR3: CASSIAASGGAQDTQYF. CDR3 bases: TGCGCCAGCAGCATCGCCGCTAGCGGGGGGGCCCAGGATACACAGTATTTT.

This clone was counted a few times. The rearrangement uses TRBV5-4 and TRBJ2-7; TRBD1 might be the D (6 bases). V dropped 4 bases and J dropped 3 bases, with 20 bases sitting between them. The CDR3 consists of 16 residues. Germline-derived CDR1 and CDR2 are SGHNT and YYREEE (reference sequence). DNA for the CDR3: TGTGCCAGCAGCCCTGAAACAGGGTATAGACGCTACGAGCAGTACTTC. It specifies CASSPETGYRRYEQYF.

This rearrangement joins TRBV6-5 to TRBJ1-3; 8 bases are a match to TRBD1. This CDR3 region has 12 residues. The V gene end was trimmed by 5 bases and the J gene end by 12 bases; junction bases not matched to a gene: 6. Germline V CDR1 and CDR2: MNHEY, SVGAGI. The CDR3 DNA reads as TGTGCCAGCAGTATGACAGGGGCGGACATATATTTT. Translation gives CASSMTGADIYF.

The chain uses TRBV6-5 and TRBJ1-2; TRBD1 aligns across 9 bases. This CDR3 region has 13 residues. V trimming: 6 bases; J trimming: 3 bases; junction bases outside the gene matches: 2. In germline, CDR1 is MNHEY, CDR2 SVGAGI. Here the CDR3 reads CASRQGADYGYTF. CDR3 coding DNA: TGTGCCAGCAGACAGGGGGCAGACTATGGCTACACCTTC.

J is TRBJ2-7 and V is TRBV7-3; TRBD2 aligns across 10 bases. Germline V gene sequence: CDR1 SGHTA, CDR2 FQGTGA. This CDR3 contains 15 residues. J lost 2 bases, V lost 6 bases, and 7 bases had no gene match. The CDR3 DNA reads TGTGCCAGCAGTCGTACTAGCGGGGCTACCTACGAGCAGTACTTC. It is translated as CASSRTSGATYEQYF.

The rearrangement uses TRBV7-8 and TRBJ2-2; maybe TRBD1 (6 bases). Germline V gives CDR1 SGHVS, CDR2 FQNEAQ. Trimming cost V 5 bases and J 2 bases, with 15 bases left between them. The CDR3 is 16 amino acids. CDR3 DNA: TGTGCCAGCAGCCTTGTTGGGGGCACCAACACCGGGGAGCTGTTTTTT. Encoded protein: CASSLVGGTNTGELFF.

The genes are TRBV23-1 and TRBJ2-7, with 7 bases identical to TRBD2. TRBV23-1 is given ORF status, its function remaining uncertain. The CDR3 spans 14 residues. Trimming took 7 bases from V and 6 from J; bases not matched to a gene: 12. DNA of the CDR3: TGCGCCAGCACTCGGGGAGGGGTTGGGATCGAGCAGTACTTC. It encodes CASTRGGVGIEQYF.

The V call is TRBV5-1, the J call TRBJ1-2, with D perhaps matching TRBD1 (5 bases). V was cut by 4 bases and J by 6 bases, with 19 bases left in between. The germline V gene encodes CDR1 SGHRS and CDR2 YFSETQ. The CDR3 has 15 residues. CDR3 sequence (DNA): TGCGCCAGCAGCCCGGACGGTGGTAGGGGTAATGGCTACACCTTC. It specifies CASSPDGGRGNGYTF.